Only a few counts were recorded for the clone carrying this TCR beta chain. Its antigen is still unknown. From the reads, TCRdb called clonotypes with MiXCR, one entry per CDR3 protein. The sample holds hundreds of thousands of distinct CDR3 sequences, 30% to 35% seen once. These data belong to a study of T cell repertoires in cytomegalovirus infection. Overall study context: Well-studied HLA-B-restricted epitopes and recently identified HLA-C-restricted epitopes of CMV were both used in the study. CMV infection plus the matching HLA type was flagged by public TCR beta signatures.

Findings of the study overall: HLA-C-restricted TCR beta clonotypes specific for CMV led the ex vivo response. Identification of carriers of CMV plus the relevant HLA was achieved through cumulative public TCR beta family frequency.

The sequenced sample was cultured CD8+ T cells from PBMCs, obtained from culture after CMV antigen stimulation. The clonotype originates from a human donor in good health (CMV status not recorded). Some clones in this sample may be carry-over from other donors' samples.

The CDR3, as DNA: TGTGCCAGCAGCTCGAACCTTCCCCGGACAGGGAGCTCCTACGAGCAGTACTTC. Its protein product is CASSSNLPRTGSSYEQYF. The chain joins TRBV5-5 to TRBJ2-7; 8 bases agree with TRBD1. The junction had 14 bases not matched to a gene; V was cut back by 3 bases and J by 0 bases. CDR3 length equals 18 residues. CDR1 and CDR2 (germline): SGHKS, YYEKEE (reference sequence). Complete variable domain (other parts from reference TRBV5-5 and TRBJ2-7): DAGVTQSPTHLIKTRGQQVTLRCSPISGHKSVSWYQQVLGQGPQFIFQYYEKEERGRGNFPDRFSARQFPNYSSELNVNALLLGDSALYLCASSSNLPRTGSSYEQYFGPGTRLTVT.